This T cell receptor beta chain comes out of a study of CD8+ T cells in alopecia areata. Study information: The SALT score measured affected scalp surface percentage in treated patients. Study-wide findings and caveats: Administration of tofacitinib significantly diminished scalp clonality and expanded CD8+ clones within the top 100. Many expanded lesional clones persisted in scalp and blood during tofacitinib treatment.

CDR1 and CDR2 (germline): SQVTM, ANQGSEA. V shed 6 bases, J shed 15 bases, and the junction held 12 bases outside the gene matches. The CDR3 spans 12 residues. This clone was found a few times. Antigen unknown. RNA extraction and reverse transcription yielded cDNA as sequencing template. Only in-frame clones appear in the TCRdb table, and some are missing; sequencing was by immunoSEQ multiplex PCR. Here the sample spans about 39,000 clones, about two thirds being singletons. Regarding treatment: oral pan-JAK inhibitor, 5-10 mg twice daily. It was from alopecia areata patients that lesional scalp punch biopsies and peripheral blood were collected.

This TCR came from a human donor with alopecia areata. Sample: CD8+ T cells sorted from blood, taken at week 4, from a patient treated with tofacitinib. The rearrangement uses TRBV29-1 and TRBJ2-1; 9 bases are a match to TRBD2. The CDR3 loop is CSVVPPRGGPFF. DNA of the CDR3: TGCAGCGTCGTCCCCCCGCGGGGGGGCCCGTTCTTC.